Below, 5 T cell receptor beta chains from the same sample are listed, as sequenced in a study of Graves' ophthalmopathy and Graves' hyperthyroidism. RNA transcripts provided the template for amplifying TCR beta CDR3 regions. HTBI primers primed a first-round RT-PCR, and a second-round multiplex PCR followed. TCRdb reprocessed the multiplex PCR reads with MiXCR, giving one entry per CDR3 protein. The profile shows a few hundred thousand distinct CDR3 sequences, under 25% of them singletons. The specimen was peripheral blood. These receptors were collected from a woman under 30 with stable Graves' hyperthyroidism.

This clonotype was detected only a few times. The gene calls are TRBV5-1 and TRBJ2-7, with 10 positions matching TRBD2. Germline V gene lookup returns CDR1 SGHRS and CDR2 YFSETQ. Trimming took 0 bases from V and 6 from J; bases not matched to a gene: 6. This CDR3 spans 15 amino acids. CDR3 in DNA: TGCGCCAGCAGCTTGGACCAGCGGGGGGGCCGCGAGCAGTACTTC. This codes for CASSLDQRGGREQYF.

This clonotype was recorded at least ten times. The V gene is TRBV11-2, the J gene TRBJ2-7; 12 bases line up with TRBD1. The CDR3 consists of 15 residues. V shed 4 bases, J shed 4 bases, and the junction held 5 bases outside the gene matches. Germline values: CDR1 SGHAT, CDR2 FQNNGV. CDR3 in amino acids: CASSWDRGRVYEQYF. The CDR3 region has the DNA TGTGCCAGCAGCTGGGACAGGGGGCGCGTTTACGAGCAGTACTTC. The full variable domain, with the rest looked up from reference TRBV11-2 and TRBJ2-7, is EAGVAQSPRYKIIEKRQSVAFWCNPISGHATLYWYQQILGQGPKLLIQFQNNGVVDDSQLPKDRFSAERLKGVDSTLKIQPAKLEDSAVYLCASSWDRGRVYEQYFGPGTRLTVT.

This clonotype was seen ten or more times. The chain employs TRBV5-1 and TRBJ2-7; 10 bases fit TRBD1. This CDR3 is 14 amino acids long. With 4 bases clipped from V and 6 bases from J, the junction kept 7 bases outside the gene matches. Germline CDR1 SGHRS, CDR2 YFSETQ. The CDR3 sequence: CASSLRQGAAEQYF. CDR3 sequence (DNA): TGCGCCAGCAGCCTGAGACAGGGGGCAGCCGAGCAGTACTTC.

At least ten counts were recorded for this clonotype. The chain carries TRBV5-1 and TRBJ2-7; D could derive from TRBD1 or TRBD2 (5 bases each). V gave up 0 bases and J gave up 4 bases, with 11 bases separating them. Per the germline V gene, CDR1 is SGHRS and CDR2 is YFSETQ. The CDR3 totals 14 residues. The CDR3 is CASSLESGSYEQYF. The CDR3 coding sequence is TGCGCCAGCAGCTTGGAATCAGGGAGTTACGAGCAGTACTTC. Supplemented by reference TRBV5-1 and TRBJ2-7, the full variable domain reads KAGVTQTPRYLIKTRGQQVTLSCSPISGHRSVSWYQQTPGQGLQFLFEYFSETQRNKGNFPGRFSGRQFSNSRSEMNVSTLELGDSALYLCASSLESGSYEQYFGPGTRLTVT.

This chain uses TRBV4-1 with TRBJ2-7, with D possibly being TRBD1 or TRBD2 (5 bases each). Trimming pared 5 bases from V and 3 bases from J, leaving 14 bases between. Germline loops: CDR1 MGHRA, CDR2 YSYEKL. This CDR3 is built from 14 residues. In DNA form, the CDR3 reads TGCGCCAGCAGCTCGCCGAGGGGTGGCTACGAGCAGTACTTC. This translates into CASSSPRGGYEQYF.